These 26 T cell receptor beta chains were sequenced from one sample in a study of cytomegalovirus exposure and HLA in healthy donors. The repertoire was sequenced with immunoSEQ multiplex PCR; TCRdb's copy has only in-frame clones and lacks some. There are 200,000 to 250,000 clones in the sample; less than 85% occur only once, and roughly 5.7% lies in the top ten. Sequences were obtained from PBMCs. Receptors were obtained from a woman younger than 35 in good health and CMV-seronegative.

This chain's CDR3 is CASSTTGANTEAFF. The CDR3 DNA reads as TGTGCCAGCAGCACGACAGGCGCGAACACTGAAGCTTTCTTT. This sequence joins TRBV6-6 and TRBJ1-1, with a weak D call TRBD1 (6 bases). Germline CDR1 and CDR2: MNHNY and SVGAGI (reference sequence). V lost 6 bases, J lost 1 base, and 12 bases lay in between. This CDR3 comprises 14 residues.

This clone was recorded only once. The sample has other DNA sequences that encode this CDR3 too. The chain carries TRBV6-6 and TRBJ1-5; 9 nucleotides match TRBD1. V lost 0 bases and J lost 5; bases outside the gene matches: 2. Germline loops: CDR1 MNHNY, CDR2 SVGAGI (reference sequence). CDR3 size: 15 residues. CDR3 sequence (DNA): TGTGCCAGCAGTTACTCGAGACAGGGGGATCAGCCCCAGCATTTT. Protein product: CASSYSRQGDQPQHF.

The chain links TRBV18 to TRBJ2-7; no definite D call. CDR1 is KGHSH and CDR2 is LQKENI in the germline V gene. V shed 2 bases and J shed 5 bases, with 16 bases lying between them. The CDR3 is made up of 15 amino acids. In DNA, the CDR3 is TGTGCCAGCTCACCAAACGCGCTAAACATGGACGAGCAGTACTTC. This sequence encodes CASSPNALNMDEQYF.

Worth noting for this clone: Within the sample, other DNA sequences also encode this same CDR3. The rearrangement joins TRBV5-4 to TRBJ2-3, with a weak D call TRBD2 (6 bases). This CDR3 has 15 residues. The V gene's germline CDR1 is SGHNT and CDR2 YYREEE (reference sequence). The V end lost 0 bases, the J end lost 0 bases, and 8 bases lay between the germline ends. CDR3 nucleotide sequence: TGTGCCAGCAGCTTGGGGGGAGGTAGCACAGATACGCAGTATTTT. Protein: CASSLGGGSTDTQYF.

This clone was picked up a small number of times. The chain couples TRBV5-5 to TRBJ2-7; TRBD1 is a possible D gene (6 bases). Trimming took off 4 bases at V and 4 bases at J, with 9 bases between the two ends. Germline CDR1 is SGHKS and CDR2 is YYEKEE (reference sequence). This CDR3 spans 12 amino acids. The CDR3 DNA sequence: TGTGCCAGCAGCGCACAGGGTTACGAGCAGTACTTC. This encodes CASSAQGYEQYF.

V is TRBV27 and J is TRBJ2-3; D possibly corresponds to TRBD2 (7 bases). In germline, CDR1 is MNHEY, CDR2 SMNVEV (reference sequence). The CDR3 has 15 residues. Trimming stripped 7 bases from V and 5 bases from J, with 19 bases between. This CDR3 reads CASTQGRGGRDTQYF. For the CDR3, the DNA is TGTGCCAGCACCCAGGGAAGGGGGGGCAGAGATACGCAGTATTTT.

This chain connects TRBV29-1 to TRBJ2-7, with 7 bases lining up with TRBD1. The CDR3 spans 14 residues. Germline values: CDR1 SQVTM, CDR2 ANQGSEA. The V segment lost 7 bases and the J segment 5 bases; nucleotides outside the gene matches: 14. CDR3 DNA sequence: TGCAGCGCCCGGGACAGAGAAAAATCCCACGAGCAGTACTTC. It is translated as CSARDREKSHEQYF.

This chain uses TRBV11-2 with TRBJ2-7; D gene uncertain. The CDR3 contains 12 residues. V was pared by 6 bases and J by 5 bases, with 11 bases between. In germline, CDR1 is SGHAT, CDR2 FQNNGV. CDR3 amino acids: CASRRSGNEQYF. DNA of the CDR3: TGTGCCAGCAGACGCAGTGGGAACGAGCAGTACTTC.

The chain employs TRBV6-1 and TRBJ1-2; D is possibly TRBD1 (5 bases). CDR1 and CDR2 (germline): MNHNS, SASEGT. The CDR3 has 14 residues. Trimming pared 7 bases from V and 5 bases from J, leaving 17 bases between. The CDR3 region is CASTSGTPKYGYTF. The CDR3 nucleotides read TGTGCCAGCACCTCGGGGACCCCGAAGTATGGCTACACCTTC.

The rearrangement joins TRBV14 to TRBJ1-2, with 7 bases lining up with TRBD1. Trimming at V came to 5 bases and at J to 8 bases, leaving 17 bases not matched to a gene. The germline gives CDR1 SGHDN, CDR2 FVKESK. The CDR3 runs 16 residues. The CDR3 loop reads CASSVKGQKPFGGYTF. As DNA, the CDR3 is TGTGCCAGCAGCGTTAAGGGACAGAAGCCCTTTGGCGGCTACACCTTC.

V gene TRBV30 combines with J gene TRBJ1-4; D may be TRBD1 (5 bases). Germline V gene lookup returns CDR1 GTSNPN and CDR2 SVGIG (reference sequence). Between the trimmed V and J ends, which lost 2 bases and 13 bases, there was a span of 14 bases. The CDR3 runs to 12 residues. CDR3 in amino acids: CAWSNNRGSLFF. The CDR3 bases are TGTGCCTGGAGTAATAACCGGGGGTCACTGTTTTTT.

The genes are TRBV27 and TRBJ1-2; D gene uncertain. Trimming took off 4 bases at V and 3 bases at J, with 12 bases between the two ends. Per the germline V gene, CDR1 is MNHEY and CDR2 is SMNVEV (reference sequence). This CDR3 is 14 amino acids long. The DNA for the CDR3 is TGTGCCAGCAGTTCCTTGGCAGACTACTATGGCTACACCTTC. It codes for CASSSLADYYGYTF.

The chain couples TRBV30 to TRBJ2-7, with 9 bases aligning to TRBD1. Looked up from germline, CDR1 is GTSNPN and CDR2 is SVGIG (reference sequence). The CDR3 has 15 residues. This CDR3 reads CALEIGGQGRYEQYF. The CDR3, as DNA: TGTGCACTGGAAATAGGGGGACAGGGTAGGTACGAGCAGTACTTC.

The rearrangement uses TRBV10-3 and TRBJ1-2; 7 bases fit TRBD1. V lost 6 bases, J lost 8 bases, and 9 bases stayed unmatched. CDR1 is ENHRY and CDR2 is SYGVKD in the germline V gene. The CDR3 runs to 13 residues. The CDR3 DNA reads TGTGCCATCAGCCCCGGACAGGTAGGGGGCTACACCTTC. This codes for CAISPGQVGGYTF.

Notes on this clone: The sample carries other DNA sequences with the same CDR3. The chain links TRBV15 to TRBJ1-1; D not resolved. V lost 5 bases and J 2 bases, leaving 12 bases between the germline ends. CDR1 and CDR2 (germline): LNHNV, YYDKDF (reference sequence). The CDR3 length is 14 residues. The CDR3 DNA follows: TGTGCCACCAGCCCCCGGACGGCCAACACTGAAGCTTTCTTT. Protein sequence: CATSPRTANTEAFF. The full variable domain, in which reference TRBV15 and TRBJ1-1 provide the parts outside the CDR3, is DAMVIQNPRYQVTQFGKPVTLSCSQTLNHNVMYWYQQKSSQAPKLLFHYYDKDFNNEADTPDNFQSRRPNTSFCFLDIRSPGLGDTAMYLCATSPRTANTEAFFGQGTRLTVV.

This clone was detected a few times. This sequence joins TRBV2 and TRBJ1-2; no reliable D call. Germline V gives CDR1 SNHLY, CDR2 FYNNEI. The CDR3 spans 12 residues. The germline V and J ends were trimmed by 5 bases and 1 base, with 5 bases remaining between them. CDR3 amino acids: CASSTVNYGYTF. CDR3 DNA: TGTGCCAGCAGTACAGTTAACTATGGCTACACCTTC.

The genes are TRBV30 and TRBJ1-4; TRBD1 agrees at 7 bases. The J segment lost 4 bases and the V segment lost 4 bases, leaving 12 bases of the junction unmatched. Germline loops: CDR1 GTSNPN, CDR2 SVGIG (reference sequence). This CDR3 is built from 16 residues. In DNA, the CDR3 is TGTGCCTGGATTAAACCCGGGACAGCGAGTAATGAAAAACTGTTTTTT. Amino acid sequence: CAWIKPGTASNEKLFF.

The CDR3 loop is CASSGGLGQAGNEQYF. DNA of the CDR3: TGTGCCAGCAGTGGCGGATTGGGCCAGGCTGGGAACGAGCAGTACTTC. The chain has TRBV2 and TRBJ2-7, with unresolved D. The CDR3 is made up of 16 amino acids. Germline V gene data show CDR1 as SNHLY and CDR2 as FYNNEI. Trimming pared 4 bases from V and 5 bases from J, leaving 21 bases between.

The chain has TRBV7-9 and TRBJ1-5; possibly TRBD1 for D (6 bases). The V and J ends lost 5 bases and 7 bases respectively, with 15 bases between them. This CDR3 region has 14 residues. Germline loops: CDR1 SEHNR, CDR2 FQNEAQ (reference sequence). The CDR3 region is CASSHSGAGQPQHF. The CDR3 DNA reads as TGTGCCAGCAGCCACTCAGGGGCTGGGCAGCCCCAGCATTTT. The full variable domain, rest sourced from reference TRBV7-9 and TRBJ1-5, is DTGVSQNPRHKITKRGQNVTFRCDPISEHNRLYWYRQTLGQGPEFLTYFQNEAQLEKSRLLSDRFSAERPKGSFSTLEIQRTEQGDSAMYLCASSHSGAGQPQHFGDGTRLSIL.

The rearrangement joins TRBV29-1 to TRBJ1-2; D not resolved. From germline, CDR1 is SQVTM and CDR2 ANQGSEA. Trimming pared 4 bases from V and 4 bases from J, leaving 16 bases between. The CDR3 extends over 14 amino acids. This chain's CDR3 is CSVATRSGPYGYTF. In nucleotides, the CDR3 is TGCAGCGTTGCTACAAGGTCCGGTCCCTATGGCTACACCTTC.

The V call is TRBV6-4, the J call TRBJ1-2, with D perhaps matching TRBD1 (6 bases). Germline-derived CDR1 and CDR2 are MRHNA and SNTAGT. This CDR3 contains 14 residues. V was pared by 5 bases and J by 5 bases, with 15 bases between. Here the CDR3 DNA reads TGTGCCAGCAGTCCAGACAGGCGAGGATATGGCTACACCTTC. As protein: CASSPDRRGYGYTF.

The chain is built from TRBV12-2 and TRBJ1-6. TRBV12-2 is deemed a pseudogene. The CDR3 consists of 13 residues. The chain's CDR3 is CASRPFEDSPLHF. In nucleotides, the CDR3 is TGTGCAAGTCGCCCCTTTGAGGATTCACCCCTCCACTTT.

This chain uses TRBV7-2 with TRBJ1-2, with 9 bases that match TRBD1. CDR1 is SGHTA, CDR2 FQGNSA, per germline. Unmatched junction bases numbered 10, after V lost 2 bases and J lost 6 bases. The CDR3 totals 16 residues. CDR3 in DNA: TGTGCCAGCAGCTTATCAGCCCCGGGACAGGGAAATGGCTACACCTTC. It yields the protein CASSLSAPGQGNGYTF.

V usage is TRBV10-1 and J usage is TRBJ2-7, with 8 nucleotides matching TRBD2. Germline CDR1 is WNHNN and CDR2 is SYGVQD (reference sequence). The V segment lost 1 base and the J segment 6 bases; nucleotides outside the gene matches: 8. CDR3 length equals 15 residues. The CDR3 sequence: CASSEYAGGIGEQYF. In DNA form, the CDR3 reads TGCGCCAGCAGTGAGTACGCGGGAGGAATAGGCGAGCAGTACTTC.

This chain joins TRBV19 and TRBJ2-3; tentative D call: TRBD2 (6 bases). Germline values: CDR1 LNHDA, CDR2 SQIVND (reference sequence). Trimming pared 7 bases from V and 1 base from J, leaving 18 bases between. The CDR3 is 16 residues long. The CDR3 protein is CASTTVGGVGTDTQYF. The CDR3 DNA reads as TGTGCCAGTACTACGGTTGGCGGGGTTGGCACAGATACGCAGTATTTT.

The rearrangement uses TRBV11-2 and TRBJ2-3; D unresolved. From germline, CDR1 is SGHAT and CDR2 FQNNGV. Trimming left V 4 bases short and J 1 base short, with 12 bases between. The CDR3 has 15 amino acids. This CDR3 is CASSSRFYGTDTQYF. CDR3 sequence (DNA): TGTGCCAGCAGCTCCAGGTTTTATGGCACAGATACGCAGTATTTT.